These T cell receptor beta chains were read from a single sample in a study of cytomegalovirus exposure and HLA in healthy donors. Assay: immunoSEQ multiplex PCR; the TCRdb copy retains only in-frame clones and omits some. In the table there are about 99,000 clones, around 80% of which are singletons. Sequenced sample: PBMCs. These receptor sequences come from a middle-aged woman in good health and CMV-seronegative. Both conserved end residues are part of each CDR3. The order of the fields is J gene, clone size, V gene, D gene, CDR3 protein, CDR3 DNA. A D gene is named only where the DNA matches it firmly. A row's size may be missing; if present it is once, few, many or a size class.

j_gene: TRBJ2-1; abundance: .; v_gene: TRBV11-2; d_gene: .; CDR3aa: CASSLIRNEQFF; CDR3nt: TGTGCCAGCAGCTTAATCCGGAATGAGCAGTTCTTC
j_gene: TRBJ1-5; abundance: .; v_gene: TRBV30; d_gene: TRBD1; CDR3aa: CAWSRQGNQPQHF; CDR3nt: TGTGCCTGGAGCAGACAGGGGAATCAGCCCCAGCATTTT
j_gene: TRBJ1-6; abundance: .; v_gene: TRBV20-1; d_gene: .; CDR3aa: CSTRRDSPLHF; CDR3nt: TGCAGTACTAGGAGGGATTCACCCCTCCACTTT
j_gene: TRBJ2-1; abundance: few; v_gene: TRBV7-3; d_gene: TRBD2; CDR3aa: CASSLTSGRWNEQFF; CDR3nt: TGTGCCAGCAGCTTAACTAGCGGGAGGTGGAATGAGCAGTTCTTC
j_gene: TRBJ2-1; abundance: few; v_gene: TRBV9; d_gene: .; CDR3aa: CASSPEGARNEQFF; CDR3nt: TGTGCCAGCAGCCCCGAAGGGGCTAGGAATGAGCAGTTCTTC
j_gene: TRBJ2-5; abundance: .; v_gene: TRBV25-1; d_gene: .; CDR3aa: CASSRGSQETQYF; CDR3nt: TGTGCCAGCAGTAGGGGCAGTCAAGAGACCCAGTACTTC
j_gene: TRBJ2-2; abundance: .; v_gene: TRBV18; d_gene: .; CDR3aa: CASSDKFGELFF; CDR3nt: TGTGCCAGCTCCGACAAGTTCGGGGAGCTGTTTTTT
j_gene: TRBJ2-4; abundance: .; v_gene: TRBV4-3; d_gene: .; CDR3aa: CASSQVLALAKNIQYF; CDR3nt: TGCGCCAGCAGCCAAGTACTTGCCCTAGCCAAAAACATTCAGTACTTC
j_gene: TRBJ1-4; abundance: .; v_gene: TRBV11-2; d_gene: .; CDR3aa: CASSPGIFEEKLFF; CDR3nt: TGTGCCAGCAGCCCGGGGATTTTTGAAGAAAAACTGTTTTTT
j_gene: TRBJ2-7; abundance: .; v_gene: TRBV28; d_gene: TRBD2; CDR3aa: CASSLGAGTYEQYF; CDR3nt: TGTGCCAGCAGTTTAGGAGCGGGGACCTACGAGCAGTACTTC
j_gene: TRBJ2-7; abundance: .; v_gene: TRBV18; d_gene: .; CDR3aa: CASSPPVRRYEQYF; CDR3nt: TGTGCCAGCTCACCACCGGTGCGCAGGTACGAGCAGTACTTC
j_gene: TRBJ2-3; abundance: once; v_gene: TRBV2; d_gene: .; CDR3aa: CASRKDKGTQYF; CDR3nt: TGTGCCAGCAGGAAGGACAAGGGTACGCAGTATTTT
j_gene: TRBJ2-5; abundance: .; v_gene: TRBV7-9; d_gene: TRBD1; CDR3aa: CASSRDRAQETQYF; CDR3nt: TGTGCCAGCAGCCGGGACAGGGCACAAGAGACCCAGTACTTC
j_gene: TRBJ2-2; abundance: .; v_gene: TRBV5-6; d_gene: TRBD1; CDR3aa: CASSPGQKRNTGELFF; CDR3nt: TGTGCCAGCAGCCCGGGACAGAAGCGTAACACCGGGGAGCTGTTTTTT
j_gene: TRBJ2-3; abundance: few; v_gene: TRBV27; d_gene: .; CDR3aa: CASSPGTAAYWLDTQYF; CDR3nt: TGTGCCAGCAGCCCTGGGACTGCCGCTTACTGGTTGGATACGCAGTATTTT
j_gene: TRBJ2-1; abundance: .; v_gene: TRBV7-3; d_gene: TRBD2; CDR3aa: CASSSGWTSAYNEQFF; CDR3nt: TGTGCCAGCAGCTCGGGTTGGACTAGCGCCTACAATGAGCAGTTCTTC
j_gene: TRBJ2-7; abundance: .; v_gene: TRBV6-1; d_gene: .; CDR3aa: CGTSWAGDEQYF; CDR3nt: TGTGGGACAAGTTGGGCCGGAGACGAGCAGTACTTC
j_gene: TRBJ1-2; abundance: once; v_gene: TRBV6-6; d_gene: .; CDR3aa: CASSEGIGYTF; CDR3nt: TGTGCCAGCAGTGAGGGTATAGGCTACACCTTC
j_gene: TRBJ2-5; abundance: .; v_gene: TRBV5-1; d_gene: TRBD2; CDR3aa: CASSSSGKETQYF; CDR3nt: TGCGCCAGCAGCTCGAGCGGGAAGGAGACCCAGTACTTC
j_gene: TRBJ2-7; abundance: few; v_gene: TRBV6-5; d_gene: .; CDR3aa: CASSYTGNHEQYF; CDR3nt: TGTGCCAGCAGTTACACGGGGAACCACGAGCAGTACTTC
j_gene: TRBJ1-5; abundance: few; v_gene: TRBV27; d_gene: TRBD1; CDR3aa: CASSSRQGARQPQHF; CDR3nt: TGTGCCAGCAGTTCCCGACAGGGGGCTAGACAGCCCCAGCATTTT
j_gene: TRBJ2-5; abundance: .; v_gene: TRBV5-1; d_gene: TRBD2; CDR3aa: CASTPGGHQETQYF; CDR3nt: TGCGCCAGCACCCCGGGAGGGCACCAAGAGACCCAGTACTTC
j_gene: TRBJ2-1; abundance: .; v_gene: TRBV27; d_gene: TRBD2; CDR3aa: CASSYSTGRANEQFF; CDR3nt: TGTGCCAGCAGTTACTCTACCGGGAGGGCCAATGAGCAGTTCTTC
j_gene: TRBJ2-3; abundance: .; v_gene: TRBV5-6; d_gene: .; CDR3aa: CASSSTDDTQYF; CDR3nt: TGTGCCAGCAGCTCCACAGACGATACGCAGTATTTT
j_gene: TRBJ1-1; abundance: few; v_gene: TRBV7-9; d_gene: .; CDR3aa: CSSSLQAWGVGGNTEAFF; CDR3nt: TGTTCCAGCAGCCTACAGGCTTGGGGGGTTGGGGGGAACACTGAAGCTTTCTTT
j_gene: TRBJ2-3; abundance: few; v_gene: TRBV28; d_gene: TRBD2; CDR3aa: CASSFTSGVRNTQYF; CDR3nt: TGTGCCAGCAGTTTCACTAGCGGAGTTAGGAATACGCAGTATTTT
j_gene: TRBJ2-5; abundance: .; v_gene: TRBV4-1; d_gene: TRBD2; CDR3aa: CASTGTSGLETQYF; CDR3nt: TGCGCCAGCACCGGGACTAGCGGGTTGGAGACCCAGTACTTC
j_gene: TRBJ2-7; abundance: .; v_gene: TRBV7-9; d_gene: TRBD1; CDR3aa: CSSRADRESEQYF; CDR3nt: TGTTCCAGCAGGGCGGACAGGGAGTCCGAGCAGTACTTC
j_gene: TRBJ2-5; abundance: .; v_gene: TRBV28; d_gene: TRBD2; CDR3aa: CASSLGRGQGASGRRVTQETQYF; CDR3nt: TGTGCCAGCAGCTTAGGCCGAGGGCAAGGGGCTAGCGGGAGGCGGGTTACCCAAGAGACCCAGTACTTC
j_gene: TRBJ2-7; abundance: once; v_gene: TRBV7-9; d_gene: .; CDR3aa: CASSPLGNGVKYF; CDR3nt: TGTGCCAGCAGCCCACTAGGGAATGGGGTCAAGTACTTC
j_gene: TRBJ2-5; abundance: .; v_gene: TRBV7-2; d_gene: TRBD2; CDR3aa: CASSLALAGETQYF; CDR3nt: TGTGCCAGCAGCTTAGCACTAGCGGGAGAGACCCAGTACTTC
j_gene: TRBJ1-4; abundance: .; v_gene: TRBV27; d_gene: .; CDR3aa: CASSTLGSGYTNEKLFF; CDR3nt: TGTGCCAGCAGCACCCTAGGGTCGGGATACACTAATGAAAAACTGTTTTTT
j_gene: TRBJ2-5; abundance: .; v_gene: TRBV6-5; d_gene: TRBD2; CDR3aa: CASRTSGATQETQYF; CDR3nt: TGTGCCAGTCGGACTAGCGGCGCGACGCAAGAGACCCAGTACTTC
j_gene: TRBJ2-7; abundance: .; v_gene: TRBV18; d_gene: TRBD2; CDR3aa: CASSPGLAGGYEQYF; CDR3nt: TGTGCCAGCTCACCGGGGCTAGCGGGAGGGTACGAGCAGTACTTC
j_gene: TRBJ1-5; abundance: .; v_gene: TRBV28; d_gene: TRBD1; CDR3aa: CASSPTTGGQPQHF; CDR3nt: TGTGCCAGCAGTCCTACTACAGGGGGCCAGCCCCAGCATTTT
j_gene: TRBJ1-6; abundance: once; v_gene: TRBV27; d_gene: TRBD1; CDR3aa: CASSLSPQGMIPNSPLHF; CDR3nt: TGTGCCAGCAGTTTATCGCCACAGGGGATGATCCCTAATTCACCCCTCCACTTT
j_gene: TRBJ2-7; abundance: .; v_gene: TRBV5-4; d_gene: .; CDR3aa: CASSLVGAIAVHEQYF; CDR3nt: TGTGCCAGCAGCTTGGTTGGGGCTATCGCTGTCCACGAGCAGTACTTC
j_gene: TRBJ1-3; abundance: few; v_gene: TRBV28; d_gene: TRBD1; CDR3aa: CASSQTGESGNTIYF; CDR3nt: TGTGCCAGCAGTCAGACAGGGGAATCTGGAAACACCATATATTTT
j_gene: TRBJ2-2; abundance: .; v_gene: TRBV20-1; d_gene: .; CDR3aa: CSANGFGELFF; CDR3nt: TGCAGTGCCAACGGGTTCGGGGAGCTGTTTTTT
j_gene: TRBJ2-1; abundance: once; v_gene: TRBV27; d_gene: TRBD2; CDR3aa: CASSLEAGVSYNEQFF; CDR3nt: TGTGCCAGCAGTTTAGAAGCGGGAGTGTCCTACAATGAGCAGTTCTTC
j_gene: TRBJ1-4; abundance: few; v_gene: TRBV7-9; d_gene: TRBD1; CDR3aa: CASSLALIRDRANEKLFF; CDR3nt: TGTGCCAGCAGCTTAGCGCTAATTCGGGACAGAGCTAATGAAAAACTGTTTTTT
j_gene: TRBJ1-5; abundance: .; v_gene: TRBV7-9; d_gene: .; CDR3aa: CASGRTSSNQPQHF; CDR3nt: TGTGCCAGCGGCAGGACATCGAGCAATCAGCCCCAGCATTTT
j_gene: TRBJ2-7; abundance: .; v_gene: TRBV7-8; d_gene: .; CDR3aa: CASSLSGTYEQYF; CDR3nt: TGTGCCAGCAGCTTAAGCGGAACCTACGAGCAGTACTTC
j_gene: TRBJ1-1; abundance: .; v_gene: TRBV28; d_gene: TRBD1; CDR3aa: CASSSGGLGTEAFF; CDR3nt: TGTGCCAGCAGCTCAGGGGGCCTGGGCACTGAAGCTTTCTTT
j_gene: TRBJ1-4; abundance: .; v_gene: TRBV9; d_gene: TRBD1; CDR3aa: CASSGTGTGVPGKLFF; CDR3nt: TGTGCCAGCAGCGGAACCGGGACAGGGGTTCCTGGAAAACTGTTTTTT
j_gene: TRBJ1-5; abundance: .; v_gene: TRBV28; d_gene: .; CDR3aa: CASSFRLNNQPQHF; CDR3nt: TGTGCCAGCAGTTTTCGGTTGAACAATCAGCCCCAGCATTTT
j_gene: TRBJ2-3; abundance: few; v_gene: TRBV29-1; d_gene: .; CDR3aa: CSVDGRTDTQYF; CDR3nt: TGCAGCGTTGATGGGAGAACAGATACGCAGTATTTT
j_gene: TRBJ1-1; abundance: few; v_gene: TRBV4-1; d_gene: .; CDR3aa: CASSQVGVNTEAFF; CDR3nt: TGCGCCAGCAGCCAGGTAGGGGTAAACACTGAAGCTTTCTTT
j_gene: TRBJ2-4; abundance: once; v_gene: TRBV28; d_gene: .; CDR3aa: CASSFRGPKNIQYF; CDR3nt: TGTGCCAGCAGTTTCAGAGGTCCCAAAAACATTCAGTACTTC
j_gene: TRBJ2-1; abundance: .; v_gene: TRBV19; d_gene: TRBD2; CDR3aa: CASIGGSWDNEQFF; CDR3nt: TGTGCCAGTATAGGCGGGAGTTGGGACAATGAGCAGTTCTTC
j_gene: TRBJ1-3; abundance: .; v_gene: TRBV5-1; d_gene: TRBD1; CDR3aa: CASSLATGSSGNTIYF; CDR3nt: TGCGCCAGCAGCTTGGCGACAGGGTCGTCTGGAAACACCATATATTTT
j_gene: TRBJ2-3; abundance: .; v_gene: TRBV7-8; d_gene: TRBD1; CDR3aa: CASSHQQGTSDTQYF; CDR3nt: TGTGCCAGCAGCCACCAACAGGGGACGTCAGATACGCAGTATTTT
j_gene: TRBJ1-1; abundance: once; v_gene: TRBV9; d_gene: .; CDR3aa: CASSVSGLMNTEAFF; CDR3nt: TGTGCCAGCAGCGTAAGTGGGCTTATGAACACTGAAGCTTTCTTT
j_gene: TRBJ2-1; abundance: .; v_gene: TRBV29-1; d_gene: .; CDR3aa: CSVTELNNEQFF; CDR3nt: TGCAGCGTGACTGAGTTAAACAATGAGCAGTTCTTC
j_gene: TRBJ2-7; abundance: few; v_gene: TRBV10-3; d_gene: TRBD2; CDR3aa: CAITERESSYEQYF; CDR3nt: TGTGCCATCACAGAGCGGGAAAGCTCCTACGAGCAGTACTTC